The text below deals with one TCR beta chain. No antigen is known for it. This record comes from a study of cytomegalovirus exposure and HLA in healthy donors. General study points: Associated with cytomegalovirus, according to the listing, were 164 TCR beta chains. Accurate HLA-A and HLA-B prediction from TCR beta sequences was reported for most subjects.

Primers for the PCR totalled 60 Vbeta and 13 Jbeta. Assay used: immunoSEQ multiplex PCR; TCRdb lists only in-frame clones, some missing. Found here are more than 80,000 clones, around 81% of them singletons; the top ten hold more than 3%. With 1 base clipped from V and 6 bases from J, the junction kept 10 bases outside the gene matches. The CDR3 runs 16 residues. Germline V gene lookup returns CDR1 SGHDT and CDR2 YYEEEE. Specimen: PBMCs. The sequence came from a female donor in good health and CMV-seropositive. The genes are TRBV5-6 and TRBJ2-1; 7 bases fit TRBD2. The CDR3 sequence: CASSLIVSGAFNEQFF. In nucleotides, the CDR3 is TGTGCCAGCAGCTTGATAGTAAGCGGGGCCTTCAATGAGCAGTTCTTC. The full variable domain, its missing parts supplied by reference TRBV5-6 and TRBJ2-1, is DAGVTQSPTHLIKTRGQQVTLRCSPKSGHDTVSWYQQALGQGPQFIFQYYEEEERQRGNFPDRFSGHQFPNYSSELNVNALLLGDSALYLCASSLIVSGAFNEQFFGPGTRLTVL.